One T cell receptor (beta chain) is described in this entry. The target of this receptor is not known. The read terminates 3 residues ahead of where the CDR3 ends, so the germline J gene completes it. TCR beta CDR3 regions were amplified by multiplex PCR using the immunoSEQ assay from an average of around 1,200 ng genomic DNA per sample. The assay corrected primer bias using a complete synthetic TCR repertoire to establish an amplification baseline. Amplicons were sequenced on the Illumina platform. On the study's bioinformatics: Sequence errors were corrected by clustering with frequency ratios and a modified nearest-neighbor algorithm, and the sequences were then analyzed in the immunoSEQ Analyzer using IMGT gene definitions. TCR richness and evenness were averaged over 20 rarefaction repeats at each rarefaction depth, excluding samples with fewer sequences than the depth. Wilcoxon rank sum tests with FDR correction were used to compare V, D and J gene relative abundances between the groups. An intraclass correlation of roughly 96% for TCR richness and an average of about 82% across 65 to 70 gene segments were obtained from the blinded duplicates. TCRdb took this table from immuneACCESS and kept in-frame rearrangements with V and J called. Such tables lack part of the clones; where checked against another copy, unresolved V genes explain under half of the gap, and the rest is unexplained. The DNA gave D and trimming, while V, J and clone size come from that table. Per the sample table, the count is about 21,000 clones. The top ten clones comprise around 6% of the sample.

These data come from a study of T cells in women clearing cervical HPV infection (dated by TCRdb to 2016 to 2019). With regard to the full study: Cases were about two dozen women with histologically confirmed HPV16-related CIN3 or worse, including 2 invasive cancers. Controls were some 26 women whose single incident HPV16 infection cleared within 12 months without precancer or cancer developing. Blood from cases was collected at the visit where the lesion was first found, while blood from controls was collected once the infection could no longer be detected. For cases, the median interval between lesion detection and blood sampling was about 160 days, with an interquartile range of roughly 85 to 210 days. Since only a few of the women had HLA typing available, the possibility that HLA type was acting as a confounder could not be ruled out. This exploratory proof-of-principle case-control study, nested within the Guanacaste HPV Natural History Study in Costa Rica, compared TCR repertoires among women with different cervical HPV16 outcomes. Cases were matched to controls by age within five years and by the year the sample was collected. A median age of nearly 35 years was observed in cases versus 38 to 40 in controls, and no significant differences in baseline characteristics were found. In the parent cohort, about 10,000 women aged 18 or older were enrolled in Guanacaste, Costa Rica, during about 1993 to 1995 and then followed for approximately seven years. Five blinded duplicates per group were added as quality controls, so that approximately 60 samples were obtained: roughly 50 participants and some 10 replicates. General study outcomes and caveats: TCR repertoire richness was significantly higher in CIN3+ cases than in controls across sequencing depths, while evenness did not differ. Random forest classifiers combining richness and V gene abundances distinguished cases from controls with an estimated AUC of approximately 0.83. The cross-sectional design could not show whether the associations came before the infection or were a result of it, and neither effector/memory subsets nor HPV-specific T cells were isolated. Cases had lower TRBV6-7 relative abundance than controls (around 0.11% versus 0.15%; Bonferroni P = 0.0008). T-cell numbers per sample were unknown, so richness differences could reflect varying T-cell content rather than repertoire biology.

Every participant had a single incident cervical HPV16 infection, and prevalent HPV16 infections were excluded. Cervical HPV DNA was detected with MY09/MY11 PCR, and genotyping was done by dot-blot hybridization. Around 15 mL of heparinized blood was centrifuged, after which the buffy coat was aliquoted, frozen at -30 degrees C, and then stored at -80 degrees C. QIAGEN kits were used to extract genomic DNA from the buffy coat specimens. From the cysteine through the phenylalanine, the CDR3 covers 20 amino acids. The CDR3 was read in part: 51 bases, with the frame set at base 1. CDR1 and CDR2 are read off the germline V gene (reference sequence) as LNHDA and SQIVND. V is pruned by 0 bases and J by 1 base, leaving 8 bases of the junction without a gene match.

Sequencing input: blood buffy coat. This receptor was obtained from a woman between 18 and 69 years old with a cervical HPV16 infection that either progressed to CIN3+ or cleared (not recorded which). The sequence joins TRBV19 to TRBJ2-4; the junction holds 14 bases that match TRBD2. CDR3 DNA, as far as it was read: TGTGCCAGTAGTATAGAGAGGGGGACTAGCGGGAGCGGGGCCAAAAACATT. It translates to CASSIERGTSGSGAKNI. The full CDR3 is CASSIERGTSGSGAKNIQYF.